These 28 T cell receptor beta chains originate from one sample sequenced in a study of cytomegalovirus exposure and HLA in healthy donors. Some clones are missing from TCRdb's copy, which holds only in-frame ones; the method was immunoSEQ multiplex PCR. The sample has about 70,000 clones; approximately 93% are singletons. The sample comprised PBMCs. These receptors were obtained from a man between 18 and 29 years old in good health and CMV-seropositive.

The V gene is TRBV4-1, the J gene TRBJ2-7; 9 bases line up with TRBD1. After removal of 3 bases from V and 2 bases from J, the junction contained 8 bases not matched to a gene. CDR1 is MGHRA, CDR2 YSYEKL, per germline. The CDR3 extends over 16 amino acids. The CDR3 DNA reads as TGCGCCAGCAGCCATGAACCCGGGACAGGGACCTACGAGCAGTACTTC. It specifies CASSHEPGTGTYEQYF.

This sequence joins TRBV28 and TRBJ2-1; TRBD2 agrees at 7 bases. The CDR3 covers 16 residues. Germline CDR1 and CDR2: MDHEN and SYDVKM. Trimming cost V 6 bases and J 5 bases; bases outside gene matches: 13. CDR3 residues: CASRGQTSTKDNEQFF. CDR3 coding DNA: TGTGCCAGCAGGGGCCAGACTAGCACCAAGGACAATGAGCAGTTCTTC.

The chain uses TRBV10-1 and TRBJ2-2; 9 bases align to TRBD2. In germline, CDR1 is WNHNN, CDR2 SYGVQD (reference sequence). This CDR3 has 14 amino acids. The V gene end was trimmed by 2 bases and the J gene end by 6 bases; junction bases not matched to a gene: 1. The CDR3 sequence is CASSEGGRAGELFF. In DNA, the CDR3 is TGCGCCAGCAGTGAGGGCGGGAGGGCCGGGGAGCTGTTTTTT.

The rearrangement uses TRBV7-2 and TRBJ2-3; D unresolved. Per the germline V gene, CDR1 is SGHTA and CDR2 is FQGNSA. Trimming took off 5 bases at V and 7 bases at J, with 7 bases between the two ends. This CDR3 comprises 11 residues. The CDR3 protein is CASSPVHTQYF. CDR3 in DNA: TGTGCCAGCAGCCCTGTCCATACGCAGTATTTT.

The CDR3 loop is CASSRGLAGEGTETQYF. In DNA form, the CDR3 reads TGCGCCAGCAGCAGGGGACTAGCGGGAGAGGGCACAGAGACCCAGTACTTC. This chain uses TRBV5-1 with TRBJ2-5, with 14 nucleotides matching TRBD2. The CDR3 runs 17 residues. In germline, CDR1 is SGHRS, CDR2 YFSETQ. J gave up 4 bases and V 4 bases, and 9 bases lay outside the gene matches.

The chain combines TRBV5-5 with TRBJ2-5, with D possibly being TRBD1 (5 bases). There are 12 residues in the CDR3. Germline CDR1 reads SGHKS; CDR2 reads YYEKEE (reference sequence). Trimming left V 0 bases short and J 10 bases short, with 10 bases between. The CDR3 DNA reads TGTGCCAGCAGCTTGGGCCCCAGGGACCAGTACTTC. This translates into CASSLGPRDQYF.

Only one count was recorded for this clone. The gene calls are TRBV5-6 and TRBJ2-7; 9 bases fit TRBD2. The CDR3 runs 14 residues. CDR1 is SGHDT and CDR2 is YYEEEE in the germline V gene. Unmatched junction bases numbered 9, after V lost 2 bases and J lost 9 bases. For the CDR3, the DNA is TGTGCCAGCAGCTTAGGGACTAGCCCGTTGGGGCAGTACTTC. Translating gives CASSLGTSPLGQYF.

This rearrangement joins TRBV19 to TRBJ2-1; 14 bases fit TRBD2. Germline V gives CDR1 LNHDA, CDR2 SQIVND (reference sequence). CDR3 size: 14 residues. V lost 7 bases to trimming and J lost 13 bases; unmatched junction nucleotides: 9. The CDR3 DNA sequence: TGTGCCAGTATGACGACTAGCGGGAGGGCCAAACAGTTCTTC. This codes for CASMTTSGRAKQFF.

The chain recombines TRBV7-3 with TRBJ2-2, with 9 bases identical to TRBD1. Trimming took 5 bases from V and 5 from J; bases not matched to a gene: 9. The CDR3 is 16 amino acids. Germline lookup yields CDR1 SGHTA and CDR2 FQGTGA. DNA for the CDR3: TGTGCCAGCAGCATCCAACAGGGGGCGGATACCGGGGAGCTGTTTTTT. Translation: CASSIQQGADTGELFF. The whole variable domain, filled in from reference TRBV7-3 and TRBJ2-2, reads GAGVSQTPSNKVTEKGKYVELRCDPISGHTALYWYRQSLGQGPEFLIYFQGTGAADDSGLPNDRFFAVRPEGSVSTLKIQRTERGDSAVYLCASSIQQGADTGELFFGEGSRLTVL.

This CDR3 is CASSSLAGGYEQYF. Written as DNA, the CDR3 is TGTGCCAGCAGTTCGCTAGCGGGAGGGTACGAGCAGTACTTC. The rearrangement joins TRBV28 to TRBJ2-7; TRBD2 matches 12 bases. Germline-derived CDR1 and CDR2 are MDHEN and SYDVKM. The V gene end was trimmed by 4 bases and the J gene end by 4 bases; junction bases not matched to a gene: 2. This CDR3 comprises 14 residues.

CDR3 residues: CASSTDYYNEQFF. The CDR3 DNA sequence: TGCGCCAGCAGCACGGACTACTACAATGAGCAGTTCTTC. This chain connects TRBV5-1 to TRBJ2-1, with D tentatively TRBD2 (6 bases). Germline V gene data show CDR1 as SGHRS and CDR2 as YFSETQ. The CDR3 length is 13 residues. V was cut by 4 bases and J by 3 bases, with 8 bases left in between.

This clone came up a few times. The chain uses TRBV5-1 and TRBJ2-5; 9 positions match TRBD2. The CDR3 has 15 amino acids. V lost 0 bases to trimming and J lost 5 bases; unmatched junction nucleotides: 5. Germline values: CDR1 SGHRS, CDR2 YFSETQ. The CDR3 loop reads CASSLGGRATETQYF. CDR3 nucleotide sequence: TGCGCCAGCAGCTTGGGCGGGAGGGCAACGGAGACCCAGTACTTC.

The chain couples TRBV5-4 to TRBJ1-2, with D possibly matching TRBD1 (5 bases). From germline, CDR1 is SGHNT and CDR2 YYREEE (reference sequence). This CDR3 has 14 amino acids. Trimming took 2 bases from V and 3 from J, leaving 11 bases between them. CDR3 coding DNA: TGTGCCAGCAGCTTCCAGGGAAGGGACTATGGCTACACCTTC. Translated: CASSFQGRDYGYTF.

The chain uses TRBV10-3 and TRBJ1-4; the match to TRBD1 covers 7 bases. The CDR3 covers 16 residues. Per the germline V gene, CDR1 is ENHRY and CDR2 is SYGVKD. V gave up 2 bases and J gave up 3 bases; unmatched junction bases: 6. The CDR3 is CAISEDGQVANEKLFF. In DNA form, the CDR3 reads TGTGCCATCAGTGAGGACGGACAGGTAGCTAATGAAAAACTGTTTTTT.

This clone was detected only a few times. The genes are TRBV7-9 and TRBJ2-7, with TRBD1 matching over 8 bases. The CDR3 is 15 residues long. V lost 5 bases to trimming and J lost 5 bases; unmatched junction nucleotides: 11. The germline CDR1 and CDR2 sequences are SEHNR and FQNEAQ (reference sequence). The CDR3 loop reads CASSPGQGFTHEQYF. CDR3 DNA sequence: TGTGCCAGCAGCCCAGGACAGGGCTTCACCCACGAGCAGTACTTC.

This clone was detected only once. This chain joins TRBV5-8 and TRBJ1-1, with a tentative D call TRBD1 (5 bases). The germline gives CDR1 SGHTS, CDR2 YDEGEE. V shed 0 bases and J shed 3 bases, with 12 bases lying between them. The CDR3 spans 15 residues. For the CDR3, the DNA is TGTGCCAGCAGCTTGGGGGGGGGAGCCGACACTGAAGCTTTCTTT. It codes for CASSLGGGADTEAFF.

This clone has only one observation. The rearrangement uses TRBV5-6 and TRBJ1-1; TRBD1 matches 7 bases. The V and J ends lost 5 bases and 4 bases, in that order; junction bases with no gene match: 5. CDR1 is SGHDT, CDR2 YYEEEE, per germline. There are 13 residues in the CDR3. DNA of the CDR3: TGTGCCAGCAGTAGACAGGGTTTCACTGAAGCTTTCTTT. Residues: CASSRQGFTEAFF.

The V call is TRBV19, the J call TRBJ1-2; 8 bases line up with TRBD1. Germline V lookup: CDR1 LNHDA, CDR2 SQIVND (reference sequence). This CDR3 has 14 residues. The J segment lost 3 bases and the V segment lost 5 bases, leaving 5 bases of the junction unmatched. For the CDR3, the DNA is TGTGCCAGTAGTCGGTCAGGGGGCGACTATGGCTACACCTTC. Its protein product is CASSRSGGDYGYTF.

V usage is TRBV9 and J usage is TRBJ2-5; D might be TRBD2 (6 bases). The V gene lost 3 bases and the J gene lost 6 bases, with 18 bases spanning the gap. Germline CDR1 is SGDLS and CDR2 is YYNGEE. The CDR3 contains 15 residues. CDR3 amino acids: CASSASSGPGKTQYF. The CDR3 DNA reads TGTGCCAGCAGCGCCAGTAGCGGCCCGGGAAAGACCCAGTACTTC.

The V gene is TRBV7-9, the J gene TRBJ1-5; TRBD1 aligns across 9 bases. The CDR3 covers 14 residues. J gave up 7 bases and V 1 base, and 2 bases lay outside the gene matches. Germline V lookup: CDR1 SEHNR, CDR2 FQNEAQ (reference sequence). CDR3 in DNA: TGTGCCAGCAGCTTAGGACAGGGGGGGCAGCCCCAGCATTTT. Its translation: CASSLGQGGQPQHF. The whole variable domain, remainder taken from reference TRBV7-9 and TRBJ1-5, is DTGVSQNPRHKITKRGQNVTFRCDPISEHNRLYWYRQTLGQGPEFLTYFQNEAQLEKSRLLSDRFSAERPKGSFSTLEIQRTEQGDSAMYLCASSLGQGGQPQHFGDGTRLSIL.

The chain joins TRBV28 to TRBJ2-7; maybe TRBD1 (5 bases). Germline V lookup: CDR1 MDHEN, CDR2 SYDVKM. Trimming stripped 6 bases from V and 0 bases from J, with 15 bases between. This CDR3 has 15 amino acids. This CDR3 is CASRPQQEISYEQYF. CDR3 nucleotide sequence: TGTGCCAGCAGACCCCAACAGGAGATCTCCTACGAGCAGTACTTC. Complete variable domain (other parts from reference TRBV28 and TRBJ2-7): DVKVTQSSRYLVKRTGEKVFLECVQDMDHENMFWYRQDPGLGLRLIYFSYDVKMKEKGDIPEGYSVSREKKERFSLILESASTNQTSMYLCASRPQQEISYEQYFGPGTRLTVT.

The sample holds one count of this clone. The V gene is TRBV18, the J gene TRBJ1-5; D remains unclear. The V gene's germline CDR1 is KGHSH and CDR2 LQKENI. V lost 3 bases and J lost 6, with 21 bases in between. This CDR3 has 17 amino acids. This chain's CDR3 is CASSPLSPELGRQPQHF. The CDR3 DNA follows: TGTGCCAGCTCACCCCTGAGTCCTGAGTTGGGCCGTCAGCCCCAGCATTTT.

The chain has TRBV19 and TRBJ2-1; 8 nucleotides agree with TRBD1. Germline CDR1 and CDR2: LNHDA and SQIVND (reference sequence). The V gene end was trimmed by 3 bases and the J gene end by 7 bases; junction bases not matched to a gene: 2. The CDR3 covers 13 residues. CDR3 loop: CASSIRTGNEQFF. The CDR3 nucleotides are TGTGCCAGTAGTATCAGGACAGGGAATGAGCAGTTCTTC. Filled out from reference TRBV19 and TRBJ2-1, the complete variable domain reads DGGITQSPKYLFRKEGQNVTLSCEQNLNHDAMYWYRQDPGQGLRLIYYSQIVNDFQKGDIAEGYSVSREKKESFPLTVTSAQKNPTAFYLCASSIRTGNEQFFGPGTRLTVL.

This chain uses TRBV10-3 with TRBJ2-5, with D uncertain. The germline V gene has CDR1 ENHRY and CDR2 SYGVKD. The CDR3 runs 13 residues. V dropped 2 bases and J dropped 11 bases, with 15 bases sitting between them. The CDR3: CAISEAPAVEQYF. The CDR3 DNA reads as TGTGCCATCAGTGAGGCACCAGCTGTGGAGCAGTACTTC.

V usage is TRBV9 and J usage is TRBJ2-3; 9 bases are shared with TRBD2. V was pared by 1 base and J by 1 base, with 4 bases of the junction left unmatched. There are 16 residues in the CDR3. Germline V gene data show CDR1 as SGDLS and CDR2 as YYNGEE. CDR3 region: CASSVSRTSGTDTQYF. In DNA form, the CDR3 reads TGTGCCAGCAGCGTAAGCCGGACTAGCGGCACAGATACGCAGTATTTT.

V and J are TRBV9 and TRBJ2-3; no clear D. V gave up 2 bases and J gave up 4 bases, with 8 bases separating them. Germline assignment: CDR1 SGDLS and CDR2 YYNGEE. The CDR3 is 13 residues long. CDR3 protein: CASSVATADTQYF. The CDR3 DNA reads as TGTGCCAGCAGCGTCGCAACGGCAGATACGCAGTATTTT. The full variable domain, its missing parts supplied by reference TRBV9 and TRBJ2-3, is DSGVTQTPKHLITATGQRVTLRCSPRSGDLSVYWYQQSLDQGLQFLIQYYNGEERAKGNILERFSAQQFPDLHSELNLSSLELGDSALYFCASSVATADTQYFGPGTRLTVL.

This clone was observed a handful of times. The chain couples TRBV10-3 to TRBJ1-4; D call uncertain. V lost 4 bases and J 0 bases, leaving 12 bases between the germline ends. Germline CDR1 and CDR2: ENHRY and SYGVKD. The CDR3 consists of 16 residues. The CDR3 nucleotides are TGTGCCATCAGTGTCGGAACGACAACAACTAATGAAAAACTGTTTTTT. It encodes CAISVGTTTTNEKLFF.

The chain recombines TRBV19 with TRBJ2-2; 8 positions agree with TRBD2. This CDR3 contains 15 residues. V trimming: 3 bases; J trimming: 4 bases; junction bases outside the gene matches: 4. Germline CDR1 LNHDA, CDR2 SQIVND (reference sequence). CDR3 amino acids: CASSMTSVGTGELFF. DNA of the CDR3: TGTGCCAGTAGTATGACTAGCGTGGGCACCGGGGAGCTGTTTTTT.